This entry lists 27 T cell receptor beta chains sequenced from one sample in a study of blood T cell repertoires in COVID-19. Clones were read by immunoSEQ multiplex PCR, and TCRdb kept only the in-frame ones, dropping some. Of 55,000 to 90,000 clones listed, more than 75% are singletons. Material for sequencing was peripheral blood. All receptors come from a human donor in a cohort sampled during active COVID-19.

The chain combines TRBV2 with TRBJ2-1, with 8 bases matching TRBD1. Germline-derived CDR1 and CDR2 are SNHLY and FYNNEI. The ends lost 5 bases at V and 0 bases at J; junction bases unmatched: 6. The CDR3 has 16 amino acids. This chain's CDR3 is CASSSQGAASYNEQFF. CDR3 coding DNA: TGTGCCAGCAGTTCTCAGGGGGCGGCCTCCTACAATGAGCAGTTCTTC.

This clone came up a few times. The chain uses TRBV6-6 and TRBJ1-4, with TRBD1 matching over 7 bases. Trimming removed 8 bases from V and 3 bases from J; junction bases left unmatched: 6. Germline V gene lookup returns CDR1 MNHNY and CDR2 SVGAGI (reference sequence). The length of the CDR3 is 14 residues. CDR3 residues: CASAKTGPNEKLFF. In nucleotides, the CDR3 is TGTGCCAGCGCAAAGACAGGGCCTAATGAAAAACTGTTTTTT.

This clone has just a few counts. The J gene is TRBJ2-7, the V gene TRBV3-1 (or the pseudogene TRBV3-2); D unclear. The length of the CDR3 is 13 residues. Germline CDR1 reads LGHDT; CDR2 reads YNNKEL (reference sequence). The V and J ends lost 4 bases and 2 bases respectively, with 9 bases between them. The CDR3 loop reads CASSLYPPYEQYF. CDR3 DNA sequence: TGTGCCAGCAGCCTCTACCCCCCCTACGAGCAGTACTTC.

The chain joins TRBV5-5 to TRBJ1-6; TRBD1 matches at 8 bases. This CDR3 comprises 15 residues. Looked up from germline, CDR1 is SGHKS and CDR2 is YYEKEE (reference sequence). Losses at the gene ends were 3 bases for V and 4 bases for J; bases not matched to a gene: 3. The CDR3 loop reads CASSSGTGYNSPLHF. CDR3 in DNA: TGTGCCAGCAGCTCCGGGACAGGTTATAATTCACCCCTCCACTTT.

The rearrangement joins TRBV5-1 to TRBJ1-1; D is ambiguous. Germline V lookup: CDR1 SGHRS, CDR2 YFSETQ. CDR3 size: 16 residues. V dropped 4 bases and J dropped 0 bases, with 16 bases sitting between them. Here the CDR3 reads CASSPSGSLMNTEAFF. The CDR3 nucleotides read TGCGCCAGCAGCCCTTCGGGATCTTTAATGAACACTGAAGCTTTCTTT. Combining the CDR3 with reference TRBV5-1 and TRBJ1-1 gives the whole variable domain KAGVTQTPRYLIKTRGQQVTLSCSPISGHRSVSWYQQTPGQGLQFLFEYFSETQRNKGNFPGRFSGRQFSNSRSEMNVSTLELGDSALYLCASSPSGSLMNTEAFFGQGTRLTVV.

This clone was detected only once. The V and J genes are TRBV6-4 and TRBJ2-4; tentatively, D is TRBD1 (6 bases). CDR3 length: 16 residues. Trimming removed 8 bases from V and 0 bases from J, with 17 bases in between. Germline V CDR1 and CDR2: MRHNA, SNTAGT. The CDR3 region has the DNA TGTGCCAGCCCCACTGGGGGCGGACTAGCCAAAAACATTCAGTACTTC. Amino acids: CASPTGGGLAKNIQYF.

This clone was picked up a small number of times. The rearrangement links TRBV6-6 to TRBJ1-2; 10 nucleotides align to TRBD1. V lost 2 bases to trimming and J lost 5 bases; unmatched junction nucleotides: 5. The CDR3 is made up of 15 amino acids. From germline, CDR1 is MNHNY and CDR2 SVGAGI (reference sequence). CDR3 loop: CASSYGTGAGYGYTF. The CDR3 bases are TGTGCCAGCAGTTACGGGACAGGGGCCGGTTATGGCTACACCTTC.

V gene TRBV27 combines with J gene TRBJ2-3; 11 bases line up with TRBD2. V gave up 4 bases and J gave up 4 bases; unmatched junction bases: 10. Germline values: CDR1 MNHEY, CDR2 SMNVEV (reference sequence). This CDR3 comprises 17 residues. CDR3 coding DNA: TGTGCCAGCAGTTCCTTAGGTAGCGGGAGGGCATCAGATACGCAGTATTTT. This codes for CASSSLGSGRASDTQYF.

This clone is a singleton in its sample. The V and J genes are TRBV6-6 and TRBJ2-7, with D possibly being TRBD2 (5 bases). V was clipped by 5 bases and J by 4 bases, with 12 bases between them. The CDR3 is made up of 13 amino acids. CDR1 and CDR2 from the germline V gene are MNHNY and SVGAGI (reference sequence). The CDR3: CASSDGGSYEQYF. In DNA form, the CDR3 reads TGTGCCAGCAGTGACGGTGGGAGTTACGAGCAGTACTTC.

This chain links TRBV5-4 with TRBJ2-1; TRBD1 matches 9 bases. The germline V gene has CDR1 SGHNT and CDR2 YYREEE (reference sequence). This CDR3 is built from 15 residues. Trimming cost V 4 bases and J 4 bases; bases outside gene matches: 6. The CDR3 protein is CASSPGTGKYNEQFF. The CDR3 DNA sequence: TGTGCCAGCAGCCCGGGGACAGGGAAGTACAATGAGCAGTTCTTC.

This chain links TRBV6-5 with TRBJ2-7; 10 nucleotides line up with TRBD2. CDR1 is MNHEY, CDR2 SVGAGI, per germline. V shed 5 bases, J shed 2 bases, and the junction held 6 bases outside the gene matches. This CDR3 is built from 15 residues. CDR3 DNA: TGTGCCAGCAGTACAGAAGCGGGAGGGCCCTACGAGCAGTACGTC. Its protein product is CASSTEAGGPYEQYV.

This clone was recorded once. J is TRBJ2-1 and V is TRBV20-1; tentatively, D is TRBD1 (5 bases). This CDR3 spans 11 amino acids. Germline loops: CDR1 DFQATT, CDR2 SNEGSKA (reference sequence). CDR3 sequence (DNA): TGCGGGGCCGACTCCTACAATGAGCAGTTCTTC. Its protein is CGADSYNEQFF.

The rearrangement joins TRBV6-4 to TRBJ1-5; tentative D call: TRBD1 (5 bases). The CDR3 spans 15 residues. V was clipped by 11 bases and J by 1 base, with 18 bases between them. CDR1 and CDR2 (germline): MRHNA, SNTAGT. The CDR3 spells CAGQVGRRSNQPQHF. In DNA form, the CDR3 reads TGTGCCGGCCAGGTGGGGCGGAGAAGCAATCAGCCCCAGCATTTT.

A note on this clone: It is likely a read error, because the conserved phenylalanine at the end of the CDR3 is missing. The limits of the CDR3 on the DNA are not certain, so only TCRdb's listed CDR3 is given. This chain links TRBV3-1 (or the pseudogene TRBV3-2) with TRBJ2-3; TRBD2 is taken as the D call from the table, unchecked against the DNA. The germline V gene encodes CDR1 LGHDT and CDR2 YNNKEL (reference sequence). The CDR3 has 14 amino acids, counting both end residues. The CDR3 sequence is CASSQALKREGLFV.

The V and J genes are TRBV4-1 and TRBJ1-4; 7 positions match TRBD1. The CDR3 contains 17 residues. Trimming took 2 bases from V and 2 from J; bases not matched to a gene: 8. Germline CDR1 MGHRA, CDR2 YSYEKL. In DNA form, the CDR3 reads TGCGCCAGCAGCCAACCCCGGAACAGGGGCACTAATGAAAAACTGTTTTTT. This encodes CASSQPRNRGTNEKLFF.

The gene calls are TRBV28 and TRBJ1-1; TRBD1 might be the D (5 bases). CDR3 length: 15 residues. The V gene lost 3 bases and the J gene lost 0 bases, with 11 bases spanning the gap. Germline V gene lookup returns CDR1 MDHEN and CDR2 SYDVKM. For the CDR3, the DNA is TGTGCCAGCAGTTTCCGGGGGGTTTTGAACACTGAAGCTTTCTTT. It yields the protein CASSFRGVLNTEAFF. Full variable domain (rest looked up from reference TRBV28 and TRBJ1-1): DVKVTQSSRYLVKRTGEKVFLECVQDMDHENMFWYRQDPGLGLRLIYFSYDVKMKEKGDIPEGYSVSREKKERFSLILESASTNQTSMYLCASSFRGVLNTEAFFGQGTRLTVV.

V usage is TRBV5-1 and J usage is TRBJ2-2; D might be TRBD2 (5 bases). The ends were cut back, 0 bases at V and 3 bases at J, with 15 bases in the middle. The length of the CDR3 is 17 residues. The V gene's germline CDR1 is SGHRS and CDR2 YFSETQ. The CDR3 loop is CASSLGAGLADTGELFF. The CDR3 nucleotides read TGCGCCAGCAGCTTGGGTGCCGGTCTAGCAGACACCGGGGAGCTGTTTTTT.

The V gene is TRBV27, the J gene TRBJ2-5, with TRBD1 matching 9 bases. Germline V gene lookup returns CDR1 MNHEY and CDR2 SMNVEV (reference sequence). The CDR3 has 14 amino acids. The V gene end was trimmed by 5 bases and the J gene end by 4 bases; junction bases not matched to a gene: 5. The CDR3 protein is CASSPWDRVETQYF. CDR3 sequence (DNA): TGTGCCAGCAGTCCCTGGGACAGGGTAGAGACCCAGTACTTC.

The V gene is TRBV5-1, the J gene TRBJ2-3, with D unresolved. There are 14 residues in the CDR3. Trimming took 4 bases from V and 6 from J, leaving 15 bases between them. Germline CDR1 reads SGHRS; CDR2 reads YFSETQ. The CDR3 bases are TGCGCCAGCAGCCCCCAGCGCGGTGTCGATACGCAGTATTTT. It yields the protein CASSPQRGVDTQYF.

The chain combines TRBV2 with TRBJ1-6; 7 bases line up with TRBD1. CDR3 length: 14 amino acids. Germline V lookup: CDR1 SNHLY, CDR2 FYNNEI. Trimming cost V 6 bases and J 4 bases; bases outside gene matches: 3. The CDR3 is CASSRDSYNSPLHF. The CDR3 DNA follows: TGTGCCAGCAGCCGGGACAGTTATAATTCACCCCTCCACTTT.

The chain has TRBV7-9 and TRBJ1-2; 7 bases map to TRBD1. Germline CDR1 SEHNR, CDR2 FQNEAQ (reference sequence). This CDR3 has 15 amino acids. V was pared by 5 bases and J by 12 bases, with 18 bases of the junction left unmatched. The CDR3 sequence: CASSRWDVGQAVDTF. CDR3 DNA: TGTGCCAGCAGCCGATGGGATGTAGGACAGGCCGTAGACACCTTC.

V gene TRBV28 combines with J gene TRBJ2-2; TRBD2 aligns across 8 bases. The CDR3 extends over 15 amino acids. Germline CDR1 reads MDHEN; CDR2 reads SYDVKM. The trim removed 3 bases at V and 6 bases at J, leaving 6 bases unmatched. This chain's CDR3 is CASSFRGTRAGELFF. CDR3 DNA: TGTGCCAGCAGTTTCAGAGGGACTAGGGCCGGGGAGCTGTTTTTT.

The chain employs TRBV11-2 and TRBJ2-7; possibly TRBD2 for D (5 bases). The CDR3 contains 17 residues. Germline loops: CDR1 SGHAT, CDR2 FQNNGV. The V and J ends lost 5 bases and 0 bases respectively, with 20 bases between them. The CDR3 loop is CASSPSNRRADSYEQYF. CDR3 sequence (DNA): TGTGCCAGCAGCCCTAGTAACCGGCGGGCCGACTCCTACGAGCAGTACTTC.

V gene TRBV5-1 combines with J gene TRBJ2-3; 11 bases map to TRBD1. Unmatched junction bases numbered 5, after V lost 4 bases and J lost 4 bases. The germline V gene encodes CDR1 SGHRS and CDR2 YFSETQ. This CDR3 has 15 residues. The CDR3 bases are TGCGCCAGCAGCCGGGACAGGGGGGAGGCAGATACGCAGTATTTT. It encodes CASSRDRGEADTQYF.

This clone has just one count. The chain is built from TRBV11-3 and TRBJ2-5; 7 nucleotides agree with TRBD1. Germline V gene lookup returns CDR1 SGHNT and CDR2 YENEEA. V dropped 5 bases and J dropped 1; count of bases not matched to a gene: 10. The CDR3 sequence is 16 residues long. Here the CDR3 reads CASSQGRTGAQETQYF. The CDR3, as DNA: TGTGCCAGCAGCCAAGGCCGCACAGGGGCCCAAGAGACCCAGTACTTC. Supplemented by reference TRBV11-3 and TRBJ2-5, the full variable domain reads EAGVVQSPRYKIIEKKQPVAFWCNPISGHNTLYWYLQNLGQGPELLIRYENEEAVDDSQLPKDRFSAERLKGVDSTLKIQPAELGDSAVYLCASSQGRTGAQETQYFGPGTRLLVL.

The rearrangement uses TRBV5-4 and TRBJ2-1; 11 bases match TRBD1. Germline trimming cut 3 bases from V and 4 bases from J; bases unmatched to any gene: 3. The CDR3 has 15 residues. CDR1 is SGHNT, CDR2 YYREEE, per germline (reference sequence). CDR3 DNA sequence: TGTGCCAGCAGCTCGGGACAGGGGGAATACAATGAGCAGTTCTTC. Residues: CASSSGQGEYNEQFF.

The chain links TRBV24-1 to TRBJ1-5, with D perhaps TRBD1 (6 bases). The V end was cut by 2 bases, the J end by 6 bases, with 13 bases between. CDR1 and CDR2 from the germline V gene are KGHDR and SFDVKD. The CDR3 covers 15 residues. The CDR3 here is CATSDSRTVFQPQHF. DNA of the CDR3: TGTGCCACCAGTGATTCGCGGACAGTTTTTCAGCCCCAGCATTTT.